Below, one T cell receptor (beta chain) is given with its context. Its specificity is not known. The data were obtained in a study of T cell repertoires in cytomegalovirus infection. Study in general: Public TCR beta signature analysis indicated the presence of both CMV infection and matching HLA type.

The CDR3 has 16 residues. The V and J ends lost 0 bases and 3 bases, in that order; junction bases with no gene match: 7. Germline CDR1 is ENHRY and CDR2 is SYGVKD. TCRdb redid the calling of the reads with MiXCR, one entry per CDR3 protein. Counted here are 400,000 to 600,000 distinct CDR3 sequences, under 45% occurring once; the ten biggest clones make up around 45%. Overall study results and limits: Cumulative public TCR beta family frequency identified CMV carriers with the relevant HLA. In two of eight donors, the top clonotype was HLA-C-restricted CMV-specific.

This TCR was sampled from a human donor in good health (CMV status not recorded). Some clones in this sample may be carry-over from other donors' samples. The material sequenced was cultured PBMCs, taken from culture after CMV antigen stimulation. V usage is TRBV10-3 and J usage is TRBJ1-1; 7 positions match TRBD1. CDR3 DNA: TGTGCCATCAGTGAGTCGACAGGGTCGTCGGACACTGAAGCTTTCTTT. Protein sequence: CAISESTGSSDTEAFF.